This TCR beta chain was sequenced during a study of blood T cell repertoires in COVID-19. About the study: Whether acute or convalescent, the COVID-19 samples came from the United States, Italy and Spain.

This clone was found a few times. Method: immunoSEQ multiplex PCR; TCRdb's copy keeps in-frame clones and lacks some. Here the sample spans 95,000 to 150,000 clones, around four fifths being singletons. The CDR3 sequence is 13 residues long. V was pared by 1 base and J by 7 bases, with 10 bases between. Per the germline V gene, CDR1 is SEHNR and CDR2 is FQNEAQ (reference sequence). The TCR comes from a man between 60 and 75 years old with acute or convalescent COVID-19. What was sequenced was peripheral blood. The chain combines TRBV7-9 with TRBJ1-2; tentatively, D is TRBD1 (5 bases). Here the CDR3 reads CASSLEWDSGYTF. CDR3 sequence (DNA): TGTGCCAGCAGCTTAGAATGGGACTCTGGCTACACCTTC.